The table lists the clone carrying this T cell receptor beta chain with many counts. The CDR3 is 15 amino acids. The germline gives CDR1 SNHLY, CDR2 FYNNEI. V lost 7 bases to trimming and J lost 7 bases; unmatched junction nucleotides: 10. TCR beta CDR3 region amplification was performed from RNA transcripts. The HTBI primer set served for first-round RT-PCR of the TCR CDR3. TCRdb itself ran the multiplex PCR reads through MiXCR, one entry per CDR3 protein. Of 640,000 or so distinct CDR3 sequences listed, 12% to 15% are singletons. The sample comes from a study of T cells in Graves' hyperthyroidism and ophthalmopathy.

Sequencing was carried out using blood. V gene TRBV2 combines with J gene TRBJ2-1; 10 nucleotides match TRBD2. The TCR comes from a woman in her late teens or twenties with Graves' ophthalmopathy. For the CDR3, the DNA is TGTGCCAGCAAAGTGGCTAGCGGGAGAGGTAATGAGCAGTTCTTC. Residues: CASKVASGRGNEQFF.